These 27 T cell receptor beta chains were sequenced from one sample in a study of blood T cell repertoires in COVID-19. Sequenced by immunoSEQ multiplex PCR; TCRdb stores in-frame clones only, minus some. The repertoire has some 250,000 clones, roughly 84% of them found once; the top ten carry 2.5% to 3.5%. The specimen was peripheral blood. The receptor set was obtained from a woman aged 18-35 years with acute or convalescent COVID-19.

This clone showed up just once. The genes are TRBV11-2 and TRBJ2-1; tentative D call: TRBD1 (5 bases). CDR1 and CDR2 from the germline V gene are SGHAT and FQNNGV. Trimming removed 7 bases from V and 2 bases from J, with 12 bases in between. This CDR3 is 14 amino acids long. CDR3 nucleotides: TGTGCCAGCAAGGGGCCAGAAACCTACAATGAGCAGTTCTTC. Protein sequence: CASKGPETYNEQFF.

This clone has just one count. The chain combines TRBV27 with TRBJ1-6; 7 bases are shared with TRBD1. CDR3 size: 17 residues. CDR1 is MNHEY, CDR2 SMNVEV, per germline (reference sequence). After removal of 8 bases from V and 8 bases from J, the junction contained 18 bases not matched to a gene. DNA for the CDR3: TGTGCCAGCCGAAGCCGGGACAGCCTCTACAATCATTCACCCCTCCACTTT. Amino acids: CASRSRDSLYNHSPLHF.

The J gene is TRBJ2-3, the V gene TRBV14, with 10 positions matching TRBD2. CDR3 length equals 18 residues. The V gene's germline CDR1 is SGHDN and CDR2 FVKESK. J was trimmed by 2 bases and V by 1 base; bases with no gene match: 9. The DNA of the CDR3 is TGTGCCAGCAGCCAAGTTTTTCTAGCGGGAGTCAACACAGATACGCAGTATTTT. Its protein product is CASSQVFLAGVNTDTQYF. The full variable domain, rest sourced from reference TRBV14 and TRBJ2-3, is EAGVTQFPSHSVIEKGQTVTLRCDPISGHDNLYWYRRVMGKEIKFLLHFVKESKQDESGMPNNRFLAERTGGTYSTLKVQPAELEDSGVYFCASSQVFLAGVNTDTQYFGPGTRLTVL.

CDR3 loop: CASIDRTSGYTF. The CDR3 bases are TGTGCCAGCATTGACAGGACGAGTGGCTACACCTTC. The chain employs TRBV28 and TRBJ1-2; a possible D gene is TRBD1 (6 bases). Deletions cut 7 bases from V and 7 bases from J, with 13 bases between. Germline loops: CDR1 MDHEN, CDR2 SYDVKM. The CDR3 length is 12 residues.

The CDR3 here is CASTRTGNDSPLHF. Written as DNA, the CDR3 is TGTGCCAGTACCCGGACAGGGAATGATTCACCCCTCCACTTT. The gene calls are TRBV19 and TRBJ1-6; 8 bases fit TRBD1. The J segment lost 8 bases and the V segment lost 7 bases, leaving 7 bases of the junction unmatched. The CDR3 has 14 residues. Germline lookup yields CDR1 LNHDA and CDR2 SQIVND (reference sequence).

The chain couples TRBV4-2 to TRBJ2-7, with 10 bases identical to TRBD2. The germline V gene has CDR1 LGHNA and CDR2 YNFKEQ. J lost 3 bases, V lost 0 bases, and 8 bases had no gene match. The CDR3 is made up of 17 amino acids. The CDR3 nucleotides are TGTGCCAGCAGCCAAGATGACCTAGCGGGAGTGAGCTACGAGCAGTACTTC. It yields the protein CASSQDDLAGVSYEQYF.

The chain couples TRBV12-3 or TRBV12-4 to TRBJ2-3, with 7 bases matching TRBD2. The CDR3 spans 13 residues. V dropped 6 bases and J dropped 4; count of bases not matched to a gene: 4. CDR3 DNA: TGTGCCAGCAGGACCGCGGGGGCAGATACGCAGTATTTT. Amino acid sequence: CASRTAGADTQYF.

This clone was counted ten times or more. This chain joins TRBV7-9 and TRBJ1-1; no firm D call. Germline V gene data show CDR1 as SEHNR and CDR2 as FQNEAQ (reference sequence). V was pared by 2 bases and J by 4 bases, with 8 bases between. There are 13 residues in the CDR3. The CDR3 sequence is CASSLPPFTEAFF. In DNA form, the CDR3 reads TGTGCCAGCAGCTTACCCCCGTTCACTGAAGCTTTCTTT.

V and J are TRBV10-3 and TRBJ1-2, with unresolved D. The V end lost 2 bases, the J end lost 4 bases, and 5 bases lay between the germline ends. CDR1 is ENHRY and CDR2 is SYGVKD in the germline V gene. This CDR3 is built from 12 residues. The CDR3 region is CAISEGSYGYTF. CDR3 DNA: TGTGCCATCAGTGAGGGTAGCTATGGCTACACCTTC.

This clone was seen a single time. The V gene is TRBV30, the J gene TRBJ2-1, with 9 bases fitting TRBD1. This CDR3 region has 15 residues. The germline CDR1 and CDR2 sequences are GTSNPN and SVGIG (reference sequence). V trimming: 1 base; J trimming: 9 bases; junction bases outside the gene matches: 10. CDR3 sequence: CAWSARDRDFGEQFF. CDR3 DNA: TGTGCCTGGAGTGCCCGGGACAGGGATTTTGGTGAGCAGTTCTTC.

The V and J genes are TRBV5-1 and TRBJ2-7, with a weak D call TRBD2 (6 bases). The CDR3 has 16 amino acids. Trimming stripped 4 bases from V and 2 bases from J, with 19 bases between. CDR1 is SGHRS and CDR2 is YFSETQ in the germline V gene. The chain's CDR3 is CASSVAPGTSTYEQYF. CDR3 DNA: TGCGCCAGCAGCGTGGCCCCCGGGACTTCTACCTACGAGCAGTACTTC.

The V gene is TRBV9, the J gene TRBJ2-2; perhaps TRBD1 as D (6 bases). CDR1 and CDR2 (germline): SGDLS, YYNGEE. Deletions cut 4 bases from V and 4 bases from J, with 14 bases between. The CDR3 is 15 residues long. The CDR3 DNA reads as TGTGCCAGCAGCACATCGGACAGAACCACCGGGGAGCTGTTTTTT. Its translation is CASSTSDRTTGELFF.

The chain joins TRBV18 to TRBJ1-1; 8 positions agree with TRBD1. Germline V gene sequence: CDR1 KGHSH, CDR2 LQKENI. V lost 3 bases and J lost 1; bases outside the gene matches: 19. This CDR3 spans 20 amino acids. The DNA of the CDR3 is TGTGCCAGCTCACCCCCCAACACCCGACAGGGGTTGCATCGGAACACTGAAGCTTTCTTT. It translates to CASSPPNTRQGLHRNTEAFF.

This sequence joins TRBV3-1 (or the pseudogene TRBV3-2) and TRBJ2-7; 14 bases are a match to TRBD2. The CDR3 spans 16 residues. The ends lost 5 bases at V and 3 bases at J; junction bases unmatched: 6. Germline CDR1 reads LGHDT; CDR2 reads YNNKEL (reference sequence). CDR3 protein: CASSEGLAGAYYEQYF. CDR3 DNA: TGTGCCAGCAGCGAGGGACTAGCGGGAGCCTACTACGAGCAGTACTTC.

This chain connects TRBV11-2 to TRBJ2-2, with 7 bases matching TRBD2. CDR3 size: 15 residues. Trimming cost V 5 bases and J 4 bases; bases outside gene matches: 7. The germline CDR1 and CDR2 sequences are SGHAT and FQNNGV. CDR3 sequence (DNA): TGTGCCAGCAGCCCCGAGACTAGCCCCACCGGGGAGCTGTTTTTT. Translation gives CASSPETSPTGELFF.

The CDR3 DNA reads as TGTGCCAGCAGTGGAGCGACAGGCCTACCTTTGTCTCAAGAGACCCAGTACTTC. Protein: CASSGATGLPLSQETQYF. The V gene is TRBV2, the J gene TRBJ2-5, with a weak D call TRBD1 (6 bases). The CDR3 contains 18 residues. V shed 4 bases and J shed 2 bases, with 23 bases lying between them. Looked up from germline, CDR1 is SNHLY and CDR2 is FYNNEI.

V usage is TRBV9 and J usage is TRBJ1-4, with unresolved D. There are 16 residues in the CDR3. The germline gives CDR1 SGDLS, CDR2 YYNGEE. V gave up 1 base and J gave up 1 base, with 11 bases separating them. This CDR3 reads CASSVNSHGTNEKLFF. The CDR3 DNA reads TGTGCCAGCAGCGTAAACAGTCACGGAACTAATGAAAAACTGTTTTTT.

V gene TRBV30 combines with J gene TRBJ1-5, with a tentative D call TRBD1 (6 bases). This CDR3 has 16 residues. CDR1 is GTSNPN, CDR2 SVGIG, per germline (reference sequence). V was cut by 1 base and J by 0 bases, with 13 bases left in between. The CDR3 here is CAWSAQGAHSNQPQHF. The DNA of the CDR3 is TGTGCCTGGAGTGCACAGGGCGCGCATAGCAATCAGCCCCAGCATTTT.

The rearrangement uses TRBV6-5 and TRBJ2-1; perhaps TRBD1 as D (5 bases). The CDR3 contains 15 residues. Trimming shortened V by 2 bases and J by 5 bases, and 13 bases separated the two germline ends. In germline, CDR1 is MNHEY, CDR2 SVGAGI. In DNA form, the CDR3 reads TGTGCCAGCAGTTACCATGACAGTTCCCACAATGAGCAGTTCTTC. Amino acids: CASSYHDSSHNEQFF.

The V gene is TRBV19, the J gene TRBJ1-2, with 7 bases matching TRBD1. Germline values: CDR1 LNHDA, CDR2 SQIVND (reference sequence). There are 16 residues in the CDR3. Trimming removed 3 bases from V and 5 bases from J; junction bases left unmatched: 12. In nucleotides, the CDR3 is TGTGCCAGTAGTATCTTGGGCGGAGACAGGGTGTATGGCTACACCTTC. Encoded protein: CASSILGGDRVYGYTF.

The chain carries TRBV11-2 and TRBJ2-1, with 9 bases aligning to TRBD2. The J segment lost 10 bases and the V segment lost 2 bases, leaving 12 bases of the junction unmatched. Germline assignment: CDR1 SGHAT and CDR2 FQNNGV. CDR3 length: 16 residues. The CDR3 sequence: CASSLSQVAGVAEQFF. The DNA for the CDR3 is TGTGCCAGCAGCTTATCCCAAGTAGCGGGAGTTGCCGAGCAGTTCTTC.

Concerning this clone: Other nucleotide sequences from this sample produce the same CDR3. The J gene is TRBJ2-7, the V gene TRBV4-3; TRBD2 agrees at 8 bases. Germline V lookup: CDR1 LGHNA, CDR2 YSLEER. Trimming at V came to 4 bases and at J to 3 bases, leaving 2 bases not matched to a gene. This CDR3 is built from 13 residues. The CDR3 sequence: CASSRTSGYEQYF. CDR3 DNA sequence: TGCGCCAGCAGCCGAACTAGCGGCTACGAGCAGTACTTC.

This clone has a single count. This sample also contains other DNA sequences that code for the same CDR3. CDR3 protein: CASSLAGNTEAFF. CDR3 DNA: TGCGCCAGCAGCTTGGCGGGGAACACTGAAGCTTTCTTT. The chain carries TRBV5-1 and TRBJ1-1; no clear D. The CDR3 spans 13 residues. Trimming left V 0 bases short and J 1 base short, with 4 bases between. Germline V gives CDR1 SGHRS, CDR2 YFSETQ.

This clone was counted a few times. This chain joins TRBV4-3 and TRBJ2-2, with D perhaps TRBD2 (6 bases). Looked up from germline, CDR1 is LGHNA and CDR2 is YSLEER. V gave up 3 bases and J gave up 0 bases, with 14 bases separating them. The CDR3 has 17 amino acids. The CDR3 loop reads CASSQSHRGTNTGELFF. CDR3 in DNA: TGCGCCAGCAGCCAGAGTCACCGGGGGACGAACACCGGGGAGCTGTTTTTT.

This sequence joins TRBV4-3 and TRBJ1-6, with 9 bases that match TRBD1. V was clipped by 0 bases and J by 10 bases; unmatched bases: 10. The length of the CDR3 is 17 residues. Germline lookup yields CDR1 LGHNA and CDR2 YSLEER. The CDR3 DNA is TGCGCCAGCAGCCAAGATCCTCCGGGACAGGGAGGATCACCCCTCCACTTT. It translates to CASSQDPPGQGGSPLHF.

The V call is TRBV18, the J call TRBJ1-4, with 9 nucleotides matching TRBD1. Germline V gives CDR1 KGHSH, CDR2 LQKENI. This CDR3 region has 15 residues. With 3 bases clipped from V and 4 bases from J, the junction kept 3 bases outside the gene matches. The CDR3 spells CASSPGQGINEKLFF. CDR3 bases: TGTGCCAGCTCACCGGGACAGGGTATTAATGAAAAACTGTTTTTT.

This chain connects TRBV9 to TRBJ1-2, with D possibly TRBD1 on 5 matching bases. CDR3 length: 14 amino acids. The germline V gene encodes CDR1 SGDLS and CDR2 YYNGEE. Trimming took off 0 bases at V and 0 bases at J, with 6 bases between the two ends. CDR3 sequence (DNA): TGTGCCAGCAGCGTAGGACAGTCTAACTATGGCTACACCTTC. This sequence encodes CASSVGQSNYGYTF.